A selection of T cell receptor beta chains follows, all from one sample in a study of human T cells and chemical hapten exposure. A single record per CDR3 protein comes from TCRdb applying MiXCR to the RACE reads. The profile covers 85,000 to 95,000 distinct CDR3 sequences, with roughly 8% appearing a single time and about 3.1% taken by the ten largest. Source material: whole blood. The receptors stem from a female donor in good health. Some clones in this sample may be carry-over from other donors' samples. CDR3s leave out the opening cysteine and the closing phenylalanine or tryptophan.

>TRBV3-1|TRBJ2-1
ASSEGAGVAEQF
>TRBV6-9|TRBJ2-1
ASSIWTDNNEQF
>TRBV20-1|TRBJ1-4
SALGQTNEKLF
>TRBV7-9|TRBJ1-2
ASSLGQGDGYT
>TRBV19|TRBJ1-5
ASSPRLSNQPQH
>TRBV12-3/TRBV12-4|TRBJ2-1
ASSPWTSGRNEQF
>TRBV7-9|TRBJ2-1
ASSFLQGGEQF
>TRBV7-9|TRBJ2-3
ASSQIAQGYSDTQY
>TRBV6-2/TRBV6-3|TRBJ2-1
ASSNRDRGPGYNEQF
>TRBV29-1|TRBJ1-2
SVEVSQGRGYT
>TRBV7-9|TRBJ2-7
ASSHSGMGNEQY
>TRBV4-1|TRBJ1-1
ASSWRGGQGGTEAF
>TRBV19|TRBJ1-2
ASSISSTGSYYGYT
>TRBV25-1|TRBJ2-1
ASESTSGRPLEQF
>TRBV3-1|TRBJ2-7
ASSQEPPYSGSWSYEQY
>TRBV20-1|TRBJ2-5
SARDPSGITETQY
>TRBV12-3/TRBV12-4|TRBJ2-5
ASREGPQETQY
>TRBV15|TRBJ2-1
ATSRGTLAAYNEQF
>TRBV27|TRBJ2-1
ASSLYYGLDFEQF
>TRBV25-1|TRBJ2-7
ASTGDRPWVYEQY
>TRBV6-6|TRBJ2-2
ASRYSTDTGELF
>TRBV30|TRBJ2-2
AAPQYPTGELF
>TRBV16|TRBJ2-7
ASSQRLVGDDEQY
>TRBV29-1|TRBJ2-6
SVDSLGRSGANVLT
>TRBV7-9|TRBJ2-7
ASSPRAIRDEQY
>TRBV20-1|TRBJ1-1
SARNHRATNTEAF
>TRBV7-9|TRBJ2-5
ASSGRDRETQY
>TRBV28|TRBJ1-1
ASREGGGNTEAF
>TRBV20-1|TRBJ2-7
SARDSGSVSGGDEQY
>TRBV28|TRBJ1-2
ASSPGTGGYT
>TRBV6-4|TRBJ2-2
ASTPGQGAGELF
>TRBV7-6|TRBJ1-1
ASSLDPYTEAF
>TRBV7-7|TRBJ2-3
ASSVTGGTDTQY
>TRBV5-1|TRBJ2-7
ASSSTGAAYEQY